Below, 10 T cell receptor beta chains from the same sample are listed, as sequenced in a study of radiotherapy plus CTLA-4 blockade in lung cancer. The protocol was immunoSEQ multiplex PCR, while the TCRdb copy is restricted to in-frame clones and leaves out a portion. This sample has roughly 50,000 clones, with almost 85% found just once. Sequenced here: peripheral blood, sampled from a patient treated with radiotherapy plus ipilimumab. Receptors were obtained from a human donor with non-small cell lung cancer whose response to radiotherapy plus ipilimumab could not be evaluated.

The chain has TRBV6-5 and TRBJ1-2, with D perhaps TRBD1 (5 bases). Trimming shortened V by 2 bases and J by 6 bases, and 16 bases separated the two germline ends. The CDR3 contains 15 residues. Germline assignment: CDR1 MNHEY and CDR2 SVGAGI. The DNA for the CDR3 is TGTGCCAGCAGTTACCAGGGCAGGTTTTTGGATGGCTACACCTTC. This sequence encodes CASSYQGRFLDGYTF.

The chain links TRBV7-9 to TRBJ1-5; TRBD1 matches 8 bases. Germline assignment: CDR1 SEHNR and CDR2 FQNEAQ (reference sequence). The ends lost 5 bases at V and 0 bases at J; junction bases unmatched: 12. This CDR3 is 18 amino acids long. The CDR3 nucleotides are TGTGCCAGCAGCCCCGGACAGGGAGGGGGTTATAGCAATCAGCCCCAGCATTTT. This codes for CASSPGQGGGYSNQPQHF.

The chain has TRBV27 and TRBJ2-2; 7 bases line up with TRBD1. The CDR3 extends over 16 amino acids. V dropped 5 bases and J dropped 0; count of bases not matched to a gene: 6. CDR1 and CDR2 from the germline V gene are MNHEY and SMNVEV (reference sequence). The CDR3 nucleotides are TGTGCCAGCAGTCGGACAGGAGTATCGAACACCGGGGAGCTGTTTTTT. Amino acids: CASSRTGVSNTGELFF.

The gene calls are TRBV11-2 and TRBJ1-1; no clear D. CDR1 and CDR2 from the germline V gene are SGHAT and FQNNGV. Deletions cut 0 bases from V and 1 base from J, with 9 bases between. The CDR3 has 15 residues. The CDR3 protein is CASSLDLNRNTEAFF. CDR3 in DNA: TGTGCCAGCAGCTTAGATCTAAATAGGAACACTGAAGCTTTCTTT.

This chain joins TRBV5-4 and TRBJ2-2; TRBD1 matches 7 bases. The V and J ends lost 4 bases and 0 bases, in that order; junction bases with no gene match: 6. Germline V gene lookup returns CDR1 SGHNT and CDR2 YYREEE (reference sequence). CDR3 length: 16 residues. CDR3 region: CASSDWTGSNTGELFF. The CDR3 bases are TGTGCCAGCAGCGACTGGACAGGCTCGAACACCGGGGAGCTGTTTTTT.

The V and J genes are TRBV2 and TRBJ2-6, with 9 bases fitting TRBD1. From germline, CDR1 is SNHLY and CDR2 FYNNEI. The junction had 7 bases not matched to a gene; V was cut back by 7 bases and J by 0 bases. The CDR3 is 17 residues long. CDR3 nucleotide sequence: TGTGCCAGCAATCCGGGACAGGGCCTCTCTGGGGCCAACGTCCTGACTTTC. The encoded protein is CASNPGQGLSGANVLTF.

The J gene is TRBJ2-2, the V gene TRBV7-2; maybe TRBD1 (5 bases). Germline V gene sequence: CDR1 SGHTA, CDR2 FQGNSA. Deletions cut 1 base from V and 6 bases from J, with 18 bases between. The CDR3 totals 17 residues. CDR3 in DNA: TGTGCCAGCAGCTTAGTAGGCCAGGGATTCTCATCCGGGGAGCTGTTTTTT. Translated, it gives CASSLVGQGFSSGELFF.

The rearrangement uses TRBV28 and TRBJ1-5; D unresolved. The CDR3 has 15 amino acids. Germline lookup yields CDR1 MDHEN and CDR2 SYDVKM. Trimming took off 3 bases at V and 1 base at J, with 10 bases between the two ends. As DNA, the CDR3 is TGTGCCAGCAGTTTGGCAGGCGCAAGCAATCAGCCCCAGCATTTT. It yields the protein CASSLAGASNQPQHF.

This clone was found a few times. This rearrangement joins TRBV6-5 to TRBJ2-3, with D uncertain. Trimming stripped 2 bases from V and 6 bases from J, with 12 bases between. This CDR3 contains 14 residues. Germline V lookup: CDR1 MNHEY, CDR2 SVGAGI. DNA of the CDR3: TGTGCCAGCAGTTACGACCGGATACAGGATACGCAGTATTTT. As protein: CASSYDRIQDTQYF.

The CDR3 region is CASSVAGGRYNEQFF. In DNA form, the CDR3 reads TGTGCCAGCAGCGTAGCGGGAGGCAGGTACAATGAGCAGTTCTTC. The V call is TRBV6-5, the J call TRBJ2-1; 10 bases agree with TRBD2. The ends lost 6 bases at V and 4 bases at J; junction bases unmatched: 6. The germline CDR1 and CDR2 sequences are MNHEY and SVGAGI. The CDR3 loop spans 15 amino acids.